What follows are 2 T cell receptor beta chains derived from one specimen sequenced in a study of cytomegalovirus exposure and HLA in healthy donors. Vbeta (60) and Jbeta (13) primers were used in the PCR. Here immunoSEQ multiplex PCR was the method, and the copy in TCRdb shows in-frame clones only, minus some. The sample records some 130,000 clones, roughly three quarters being singletons. Sequencing was performed on PBMCs. The receptor set was obtained from a man aged 25-45 years in good health and CMV-seronegative.

J is TRBJ1-5 and V is TRBV7-9; D uncertain. The CDR3 runs 15 residues. Germline CDR1 SEHNR, CDR2 FQNEAQ (reference sequence). V was clipped by 1 base and J by 0 bases, with 7 bases between them. CDR3 amino acids: CASSLGPDSNQPQHF. The CDR3 nucleotides read TGTGCCAGCAGCTTAGGGCCCGATAGCAATCAGCCCCAGCATTTT.

The J gene is TRBJ2-3, the V gene TRBV11-2; D is undetermined. V was clipped by 1 base and J by 9 bases, with 5 bases between them. Germline CDR1 and CDR2: SGHAT and FQNNGV. The CDR3 is made up of 11 amino acids. Here the CDR3 DNA reads TGTGCCAGCAGCTTAGGAGCCACGCAGTATTTT. It is translated as CASSLGATQYF.